These 19 T cell receptor beta chains share one sample of origin, sequenced in a study of cytomegalovirus exposure and HLA in healthy donors. PCR amplification relied on 60 Vbeta primers (plus 13 Jbeta primers). Assay used: immunoSEQ multiplex PCR; TCRdb lists only in-frame clones, some missing. The table includes about 100,000 clones, roughly three quarters detected once. The specimen was PBMCs. The receptors come from a male donor in good health and CMV-seropositive.

The chain uses TRBV7-9 and TRBJ1-4; possible D gene TRBD1, 5 bases. The length of the CDR3 is 15 residues. Trimming removed 5 bases from V and 0 bases from J, with 10 bases in between. Per the germline V gene, CDR1 is SEHNR and CDR2 is FQNEAQ (reference sequence). The CDR3 DNA sequence: TGTGCCAGCAGCACAGGATCGGCAACTAATGAAAAACTGTTTTTT. Its translation is CASSTGSATNEKLFF.

V gene TRBV28 combines with J gene TRBJ2-3; D ambiguous. Germline assignment: CDR1 MDHEN and CDR2 SYDVKM. The V end lost 6 bases, the J end lost 4 bases, and 14 bases lay between the germline ends. The CDR3 is made up of 14 amino acids. The CDR3 region is CASRFASVPDTQYF. The DNA for the CDR3 is TGTGCCAGCAGGTTCGCGTCCGTTCCAGATACGCAGTATTTT.

The chain uses TRBV4-2 and TRBJ2-2; TRBD2 is a possible D gene (6 bases). This CDR3 spans 17 amino acids. Deletions cut 0 bases from V and 1 base from J, with 12 bases between. Germline CDR1 and CDR2: LGHNA and YNFKEQ. This CDR3 is CASSQEKRGVNTGELFF. The CDR3 DNA reads as TGTGCCAGCAGCCAAGAAAAACGCGGGGTGAACACCGGGGAGCTGTTTTTT.

The chain links TRBV5-1 to TRBJ2-3; D might be TRBD1 (5 bases). CDR3 length: 15 residues. The V and J ends lost 0 bases and 0 bases respectively, with 8 bases between them. Germline CDR1 is SGHRS and CDR2 is YFSETQ. CDR3 residues: CASSLEQASTDTQYF. In DNA form, the CDR3 reads TGCGCCAGCAGCTTGGAACAGGCTAGCACAGATACGCAGTATTTT.

V gene TRBV7-2 combines with J gene TRBJ1-2; 8 positions match TRBD1. Trimming cost V 1 base and J 5 bases; bases outside gene matches: 9. Germline V CDR1 and CDR2: SGHTA, FQGNSA. This CDR3 has 16 residues. CDR3 in amino acids: CASSLVGGQGLYGYTF. The CDR3 DNA follows: TGTGCCAGCAGCTTAGTAGGCGGACAGGGTCTTTATGGCTACACCTTC.

CDR3 DNA: TGTGCCAGCAGTTATACACAGGGGGCGAATGAAAAACTGTTTTTT. Protein product: CASSYTQGANEKLFF. This chain connects TRBV6-5 to TRBJ1-4, with 9 bases lining up with TRBD1. From germline, CDR1 is MNHEY and CDR2 SVGAGI. V lost 3 bases to trimming and J lost 5 bases; unmatched junction nucleotides: 4. This CDR3 is built from 15 residues.

The chain employs TRBV28 and TRBJ1-1; D remains ambiguous. Germline assignment: CDR1 MDHEN and CDR2 SYDVKM. The CDR3 extends over 14 amino acids. V was shortened by 6 bases and J by 3 bases, with 14 bases between the two germline ends. The CDR3 region is CASSPAAGDTEAFF. For the CDR3, the DNA is TGTGCCAGCAGCCCGGCGGCCGGGGACACTGAAGCTTTCTTT.

This chain joins TRBV7-2 and TRBJ2-2; a weak D match, TRBD2 (6 bases). Germline V CDR1 and CDR2: SGHTA, FQGNSA. V lost 3 bases to trimming and J lost 6 bases, with 11 bases between them. The CDR3 sequence is 14 residues long. The CDR3 DNA is TGTGCCAGCAGCTTCGGGAGCTGGGCCGGGGAGCTGTTTTTT. This gives the protein CASSFGSWAGELFF.

This chain joins TRBV9 and TRBJ2-1; the match to TRBD1 covers 8 bases. This CDR3 is built from 16 residues. J was trimmed by 1 base and V by 3 bases; bases with no gene match: 6. Germline CDR1 reads SGDLS; CDR2 reads YYNGEE. The CDR3 reads CASSGTGTGSYNEQFF. The CDR3 DNA reads TGTGCCAGCAGCGGAACTGGGACAGGATCCTACAATGAGCAGTTCTTC.

The chain carries TRBV11-1 and TRBJ1-1; TRBD1 might be the D (5 bases). The CDR3 extends over 14 amino acids. From germline, CDR1 is SGHAT and CDR2 FQDESV (reference sequence). The V gene lost 3 bases and the J gene lost 1 base, with 9 bases spanning the gap. Written as DNA, the CDR3 is TGTGCCAGCAGCTTTTATGGGGCGAACACTGAAGCTTTCTTT. It encodes CASSFYGANTEAFF.

The chain employs TRBV27 and TRBJ1-1; 8 bases agree with TRBD1. The V gene's germline CDR1 is MNHEY and CDR2 SMNVEV (reference sequence). CDR3 length equals 15 residues. V lost 6 bases to trimming and J lost 1 base; unmatched junction nucleotides: 7. This CDR3 reads CASSRQGYGNTEAFF. CDR3 DNA: TGTGCCAGCAGCCGACAGGGGTACGGGAACACTGAAGCTTTCTTT.

For the CDR3, the DNA is TGTGCCAGTAGTATGATAGGGGGTCCCTACGAGCAGTACTTC. This translates into CASSMIGGPYEQYF. The gene calls are TRBV19 and TRBJ2-7; tentative D call: TRBD1 (6 bases). The V end lost 3 bases, the J end lost 2 bases, and 11 bases lay between the germline ends. Germline CDR1 reads LNHDA; CDR2 reads SQIVND (reference sequence). This CDR3 contains 14 residues.

This clone was detected once. The chain has TRBV4-1 and TRBJ1-4; possibly TRBD1 for D (6 bases). This CDR3 is built from 15 residues. Germline loops: CDR1 MGHRA, CDR2 YSYEKL. V was shortened by 1 base and J by 7 bases, with 13 bases between the two germline ends. The DNA of the CDR3 is TGCGCCAGCAGCCAAGGAGGGGGGGACGGTGAAAAACTGTTTTTT. As protein: CASSQGGGDGEKLFF.

The chain employs TRBV2 and TRBJ2-2, with unresolved D. The ends were cut back, 6 bases at V and 1 base at J, with 6 bases in the middle. The CDR3 sequence is 13 residues long. Germline CDR1 reads SNHLY; CDR2 reads FYNNEI. In nucleotides, the CDR3 is TGTGCCAGCAGCGGAGTGAACACCGGGGAGCTGTTTTTT. It specifies CASSGVNTGELFF.

The genes are TRBV4-2 and TRBJ1-1; no firm D call. The V end lost 1 base, the J end lost 11 bases, and 11 bases lay between the germline ends. CDR1 and CDR2 (germline): LGHNA, YNFKEQ. The CDR3 totals 12 residues. In nucleotides, the CDR3 is TGTGCCAGCAGCCAAGTAGCGGTTCCTGCTTTCTTT. Amino acid sequence: CASSQVAVPAFF.

V and J are TRBV7-9 and TRBJ1-5; D might be TRBD1 (5 bases). This CDR3 contains 13 residues. CDR1 and CDR2 (germline): SEHNR, FQNEAQ (reference sequence). Trimming removed 4 bases from V and 5 bases from J, with 9 bases in between. In DNA form, the CDR3 reads TGTGCCAGCAGCTCGCGGGGGGATCAGCCCCAGCATTTT. It yields the protein CASSSRGDQPQHF.

The chain couples TRBV18 to TRBJ2-2; D is unresolved. The CDR3 runs to 16 residues. V lost 2 bases and J 1 base, leaving 11 bases between the germline ends. Germline values: CDR1 KGHSH, CDR2 LQKENI. Written as DNA, the CDR3 is TGTGCCAGCTCACCAGGCAGGCAACTGAACACCGGGGAGCTGTTTTTT. It yields the protein CASSPGRQLNTGELFF.

This clone was counted between two and nine times. Other nucleotide sequences in the sample specify the same CDR3. The chain combines TRBV19 with TRBJ1-1; D unresolved. This CDR3 has 14 amino acids. Between the trimmed V and J ends, which lost 3 bases and 0 bases, there was a span of 8 bases. The germline V gene encodes CDR1 LNHDA and CDR2 SQIVND (reference sequence). As DNA, the CDR3 is TGTGCCAGTAGTATCCCGGGGTTGAACACTGAAGCTTTCTTT. It is translated as CASSIPGLNTEAFF.

The gene calls are TRBV5-6 and TRBJ1-1; 7 positions match TRBD1. The CDR3 is made up of 14 amino acids. The germline V gene has CDR1 SGHDT and CDR2 YYEEEE. J gave up 5 bases and V 4 bases, and 8 bases lay outside the gene matches. CDR3 region: CASSPGTVWTEAFF. CDR3 bases: TGTGCCAGCAGCCCGGGGACAGTATGGACTGAAGCTTTCTTT.